This T cell receptor (beta chain) was sequenced in a study of T cell responses to AZD1222 COVID-19 vaccine. General study points: The study identified only a handful of AZD1222 recipients as seropositive at baseline.

The method was immunoSEQ multiplex PCR; TCRdb's version includes in-frame clones alone and lacks a portion of them. The sample yields 150,000 to 200,000 clones, about 89% seen once. Germline V gives CDR1 SGHRS, CDR2 YFSETQ. V shed 4 bases and J 4 bases; nucleotides not matched to a gene: 5. The CDR3 totals 16 residues. On this clone: Antigen unknown.

This sequence joins TRBV5-1 and TRBJ2-1; 13 bases are shared with TRBD2. Sequenced here: peripheral blood, sampled on day 0 of AZD1222 vaccination. This TCR came from an adult in good health. The CDR3 DNA follows: TGCGCCAGCAGCCAGGGACTAGCGGGAATTTACAATGAGCAGTTCTTC. It encodes CASSQGLAGIYNEQFF.